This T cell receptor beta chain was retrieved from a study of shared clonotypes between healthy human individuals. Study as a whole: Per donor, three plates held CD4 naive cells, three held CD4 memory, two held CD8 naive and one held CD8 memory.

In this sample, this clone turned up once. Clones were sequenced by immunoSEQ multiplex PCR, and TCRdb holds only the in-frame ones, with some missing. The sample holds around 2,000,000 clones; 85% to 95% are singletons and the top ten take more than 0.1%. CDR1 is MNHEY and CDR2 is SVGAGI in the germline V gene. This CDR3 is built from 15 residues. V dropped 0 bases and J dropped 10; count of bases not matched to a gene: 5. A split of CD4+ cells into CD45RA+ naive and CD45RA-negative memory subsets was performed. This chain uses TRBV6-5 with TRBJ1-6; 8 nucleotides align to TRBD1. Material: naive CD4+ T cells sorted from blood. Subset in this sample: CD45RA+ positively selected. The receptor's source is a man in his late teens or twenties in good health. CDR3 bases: TGTGCCAGCAGTTACTCAAGACAGGGGTACTCACCCCTCCACTTT. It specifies CASSYSRQGYSPLHF.